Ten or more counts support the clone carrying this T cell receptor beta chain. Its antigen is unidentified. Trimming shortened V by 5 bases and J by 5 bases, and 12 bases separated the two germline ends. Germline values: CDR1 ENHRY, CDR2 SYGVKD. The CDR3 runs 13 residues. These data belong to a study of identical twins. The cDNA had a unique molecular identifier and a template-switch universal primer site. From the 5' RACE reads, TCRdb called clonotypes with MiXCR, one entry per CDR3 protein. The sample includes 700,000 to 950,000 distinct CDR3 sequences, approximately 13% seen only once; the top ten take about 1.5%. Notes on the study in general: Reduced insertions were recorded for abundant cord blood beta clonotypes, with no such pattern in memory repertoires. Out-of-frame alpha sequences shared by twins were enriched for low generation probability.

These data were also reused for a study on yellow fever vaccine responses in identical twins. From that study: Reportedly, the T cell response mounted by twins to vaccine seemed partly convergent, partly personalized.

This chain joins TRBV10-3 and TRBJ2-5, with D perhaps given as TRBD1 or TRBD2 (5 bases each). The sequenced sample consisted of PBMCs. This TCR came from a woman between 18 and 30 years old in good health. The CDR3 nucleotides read TGTGCCATCAGTCCAACAGAGGGGGAGACCCAGTACTTC. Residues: CAISPTEGETQYF.